The sequence of this T cell receptor beta chain was determined in a study of control samples from healthy donors and cancer patients (dated by TCRdb to between 2020 and 2021). The library was produced with the immunoSEQ multiplex PCR assay. TCRdb carries this immuneACCESS record with in-frame sequences only. Its versions omit some clonotypes, under half of them owing to an unresolved V gene in the studies checked, with the rest unexplained. The sample has 200,000 to 250,000 clones on record, around 94% of them singletons. About 1.6% of the sample belongs to the ten largest clones. Concerning this clone itself: Its antigen specificity is not known. No quality values exist for individual bases; no much larger clone is one base distant.

V and J are trimmed by 5 bases and 5 bases, and the gene matches miss 7 bases of the junction. CDR1 and CDR2, per the germline V gene (reference sequence), are MNHNY and SVGAGI. The CDR3 holds 14 amino acids from the cysteine to the phenylalanine. CDR3 DNA is the only sequence kept; it has 42 bases, read in frame from the first base. This sequence was found in a man aged 45-65 years in good health. Sequencing used blood. The chain was built from TRBV6-6 and TRBJ2-5, and 8 junctional nucleotides match TRBD2. Here the CDR3 is given as CASSRGLAGETQYF. The nucleotide sequence reads as follows: TGTGCCAGCAGTAGAGGACTAGCCGGGGAGACCCAGTACTTC.